A single sample is the source of the 30 T cell receptor beta chains below, sequenced in a study of shared clonotypes between healthy human individuals. The protocol was immunoSEQ multiplex PCR, while the TCRdb copy is restricted to in-frame clones and leaves out a portion. The sample gives 1 million to 1.2 million clones, around three quarters of which show up once; 0.89% is in the top ten. The sequenced sample was memory CD4+ T cells from PBMCs. Documented subset: CD45RA-negative fraction. The receptors originated from a man between 18 and 35 years old in good health. Some clones in this sample may be carry-over from other donors' samples.

On this clone itself: Other DNA sequences in the sample encode the same CDR3. In DNA, the CDR3 is TGTGCCAGCAGAACTAGCGGAACAGATACGCAGTATTTT. It encodes CASRTSGTDTQYF. The chain recombines TRBV6-5 with TRBJ2-3, with TRBD2 matching over 8 bases. CDR3 size: 13 residues. CDR1 is MNHEY, CDR2 SVGAGI, per germline. Trimming cost V 6 bases and J 3 bases; bases outside gene matches: 2.

The V call is TRBV5-5, the J call TRBJ1-1, with a tentative D call TRBD1 (6 bases). Germline V gives CDR1 SGHKS, CDR2 YYEKEE (reference sequence). The CDR3 loop spans 15 amino acids. Trimming cost V 1 base and J 0 bases, with 10 bases left between them. CDR3 amino acids: CASSLWDMLNTEAFF. In DNA form, the CDR3 reads TGTGCCAGCAGCTTGTGGGACATGTTGAACACTGAAGCTTTCTTT.

CDR3 region: CASSLVGKFTEAFF. CDR3 DNA sequence: TGTGCCAGCAGCTTAGTCGGGAAGTTCACTGAAGCTTTCTTT. J is TRBJ1-1 and V is TRBV7-8; no clear D gene. Germline CDR1 SGHVS, CDR2 FQNEAQ. V dropped 1 base and J dropped 4 bases, with 10 bases sitting between them. CDR3 size: 14 residues.

In regard to this clone: The sample holds other DNA sequences that translate to the same CDR3. This chain uses TRBV27 with TRBJ2-7, with 7 bases aligning to TRBD1. Trimming took 4 bases from V and 6 from J; bases not matched to a gene: 9. Germline values: CDR1 MNHEY, CDR2 SMNVEV (reference sequence). The CDR3 extends over 14 amino acids. The CDR3 DNA reads TGTGCCAGCAGTTCCCGGGACAGACCCAGCGAGCAGTACTTC. Encoded protein: CASSSRDRPSEQYF.

The chain joins TRBV7-9 to TRBJ1-4; no clear D gene. CDR1 is SEHNR and CDR2 is FQNEAQ in the germline V gene (reference sequence). The germline V and J ends were trimmed by 5 bases and 7 bases, with 17 bases remaining between them. The CDR3 runs 15 residues. In nucleotides, the CDR3 is TGTGCCAGCAGCGAGAGGACCTACAATCCTGAAAAACTGTTTTTT. Its translation is CASSERTYNPEKLFF.

The chain uses TRBV11-2 and TRBJ2-3; 8 bases are a match to TRBD1. J was trimmed by 0 bases and V by 4 bases; bases with no gene match: 6. The CDR3 extends over 16 amino acids. Germline CDR1 SGHAT, CDR2 FQNNGV. CDR3 residues: CASSSRDRSSTDTQYF. CDR3 nucleotides: TGTGCCAGCAGCTCCCGGGACAGGTCCAGCACAGATACGCAGTATTTT.

This clone was seen once. The chain employs TRBV7-9 and TRBJ1-1; D is uncertain. Trimming shortened V by 5 bases and J by 0 bases, and 10 bases separated the two germline ends. This CDR3 contains 14 residues. The germline gives CDR1 SEHNR, CDR2 FQNEAQ (reference sequence). The CDR3 coding sequence is TGTGCCAGCAGCCAAAAGGTTATGAACACTGAAGCTTTCTTT. Protein sequence: CASSQKVMNTEAFF.

This clone was observed at least ten times. The V and J genes are TRBV4-1 and TRBJ2-1, with a weak D call TRBD1 (7 bases). Per the germline V gene, CDR1 is MGHRA and CDR2 is YSYEKL. With 3 bases removed from V and 7 bases from J, the gap between germline ends came to 19 bases. The CDR3 covers 16 residues. In DNA, the CDR3 is TGCGCCAGCAGCCACTCGGCGCAGGGGGGTTGGAATGAGCAGTTCTTC. This sequence encodes CASSHSAQGGWNEQFF.

Turning to this clone: Other DNA sequences in this specimen translate into the identical CDR3. This rearrangement joins TRBV2 to TRBJ2-1; perhaps TRBD2 as D (5 bases). Trimming shortened V by 6 bases and J by 4 bases, and 10 bases separated the two germline ends. Germline CDR1 SNHLY, CDR2 FYNNEI. The length of the CDR3 is 13 residues. CDR3 nucleotide sequence: TGTGCCAGCAGACCGGGATCTTACAATGAGCAGTTCTTC. This translates into CASRPGSYNEQFF.

This clone was seen many times. DNA of the CDR3: TGTGCCAGCAGCCAAGTTGGCCAGGATTTCTACGAGCAGTACTTC. Protein: CASSQVGQDFYEQYF. The chain uses TRBV4-2 and TRBJ2-7, with no clear D. With 1 base removed from V and 3 bases from J, the gap between germline ends came to 13 bases. There are 15 residues in the CDR3. Germline assignment: CDR1 LGHNA and CDR2 YNFKEQ.

With regard to this clone: Additional DNA sequences in this sample encode the identical CDR3. The gene calls are TRBV18 and TRBJ2-7, with 12 bases that match TRBD2. Germline values: CDR1 KGHSH, CDR2 LQKENI. This CDR3 region has 14 residues. V lost 3 bases, J lost 4 bases, and 1 base stayed unmatched. DNA for the CDR3: TGTGCCAGCTCACCGGGACTAGCGGGTTACGAGCAGTACTTC. Residues: CASSPGLAGYEQYF.

This clone occurred many times. This chain joins TRBV28 and TRBJ1-3; 10 bases align to TRBD1. Germline V gives CDR1 MDHEN, CDR2 SYDVKM. V was clipped by 1 base and J by 2 bases; unmatched bases: 2. The CDR3 has 16 residues. CDR3 in amino acids: CASSLFGTGAGNTIYF. The CDR3 DNA reads TGTGCCAGCAGTTTATTCGGGACAGGGGCTGGAAACACCATATATTTT.

The V gene is TRBV7-2, the J gene TRBJ1-2, with D hard to call. The CDR3 sequence is 14 residues long. V dropped 0 bases and J dropped 4 bases, with 9 bases sitting between them. Germline assignment: CDR1 SGHTA and CDR2 FQGNSA. CDR3 residues: CASSLAGSRYGYTF. The CDR3 DNA sequence: TGTGCCAGCAGCTTAGCAGGGTCCCGCTATGGCTACACCTTC.

The chain is built from TRBV19 and TRBJ2-1; D remains ambiguous. This CDR3 comprises 13 residues. In germline, CDR1 is LNHDA, CDR2 SQIVND (reference sequence). Trimming cost V 3 bases and J 2 bases, with 5 bases left between them. The CDR3 DNA reads as TGTGCCAGTAGTATCCCCCCCTACAATGAGCAGTTCTTC. The encoded protein is CASSIPPYNEQFF. Together with reference TRBV19 and TRBJ2-1, the CDR3 gives the full variable domain: DGGITQSPKYLFRKEGQNVTLSCEQNLNHDAMYWYRQDPGQGLRLIYYSQIVNDFQKGDIAEGYSVSREKKESFPLTVTSAQKNPTAFYLCASSIPPYNEQFFGPGTRLTVL.

The chain is built from TRBV27 and TRBJ2-1; 14 bases are a match to TRBD2. Germline CDR1 and CDR2: MNHEY and SMNVEV (reference sequence). The CDR3 length is 16 residues. V was pared by 4 bases and J by 4 bases, with 3 bases of the junction left unmatched. The CDR3 bases are TGTGCCAGCAGTTCGAGGACTAGCGGGAGGTACAATGAGCAGTTCTTC. Translating it yields CASSSRTSGRYNEQFF.

The rearrangement uses TRBV11-2 and TRBJ2-5, with TRBD2 matching over 10 bases. The CDR3 loop spans 17 amino acids. Trimming took 3 bases from V and 2 from J; bases not matched to a gene: 9. Germline CDR1 is SGHAT and CDR2 is FQNNGV. The CDR3 nucleotides are TGTGCCAGCAGCTTGAGGAGCGGGAGGGCGAGTCAAGAGACCCAGTACTTC. Translation gives CASSLRSGRASQETQYF.

This clone was observed at least ten times. J is TRBJ2-3 and V is TRBV5-1; the D gene is possibly TRBD2 (5 bases). This CDR3 region has 16 residues. Per the germline V gene, CDR1 is SGHRS and CDR2 is YFSETQ. The germline V and J ends were trimmed by 4 bases and 0 bases, with 15 bases remaining between them. The CDR3 nucleotides are TGCGCCAGCAGCCCGACAAGCGGATCAAGCACAGATACGCAGTATTTT. Translation: CASSPTSGSSTDTQYF.

The chain is built from TRBV4-1 and TRBJ2-7, with TRBD2 as a possible D gene (6 bases). The CDR3 is 15 amino acids. Germline V gene data show CDR1 as MGHRA and CDR2 as YSYEKL. V lost 1 base, J lost 6 bases, and 16 bases lay in between. The CDR3 reads CASSQVPLGGGEQYF. In DNA, the CDR3 is TGCGCCAGCAGCCAAGTCCCGTTGGGGGGAGGCGAGCAGTACTTC.

V and J are TRBV5-1 and TRBJ2-7; 10 bases map to TRBD2. V gave up 3 bases and J gave up 5 bases; unmatched junction bases: 8. The V gene's germline CDR1 is SGHRS and CDR2 YFSETQ. The CDR3 runs to 15 residues. CDR3 sequence (DNA): TGCGCCAGCAGCTCGCTTAGGACTAGCGGCCACGAGCAGTACTTC. It translates to CASSSLRTSGHEQYF.

The J gene is TRBJ1-1, the V gene TRBV2; D gene uncertain. V lost 7 bases and J lost 1, with 7 bases in between. The CDR3 runs to 12 residues. Germline V lookup: CDR1 SNHLY, CDR2 FYNNEI. The CDR3 sequence is CASNLGNTEAFF. The CDR3, as DNA: TGTGCCAGCAACCTGGGGAACACTGAAGCTTTCTTT.

This clone has only a few counts. V usage is TRBV9 and J usage is TRBJ1-1; D gene uncertain. CDR3 length: 15 amino acids. Germline V gene data show CDR1 as SGDLS and CDR2 as YYNGEE. Trimming cost V 4 bases and J 6 bases, with 19 bases left between them. The CDR3 DNA sequence: TGTGCCAGCAGCCCCTCCCCGCAGCCCAACGCTGAAGCTTTCTTT. The encoded protein is CASSPSPQPNAEAFF. Looking up the rest from reference TRBV9 and TRBJ1-1 gives the full variable domain: DSGVTQTPKHLITATGQRVTLRCSPRSGDLSVYWYQQSLDQGLQFLIQYYNGEERAKGNILERFSAQQFPDLHSELNLSSLELGDSALYFCASSPSPQPNAEAFFGQGTRLTVV.

This clone has just a few counts. J is TRBJ1-1 and V is TRBV18; D gene ambiguous. CDR3 length equals 13 residues. Germline assignment: CDR1 KGHSH and CDR2 LQKENI. V lost 0 bases and J lost 10, with 12 bases in between. As DNA, the CDR3 is TGTGCCAGCTCACCACCCGGCAGGAACAGAGCTTTCTTT. Amino acids: CASSPPGRNRAFF.

The sample holds one count of this clone. The chain couples TRBV6-4 to TRBJ1-1; perhaps TRBD1 as D (5 bases). Germline values: CDR1 MRHNA, CDR2 SNTAGT. Trimming shortened V by 5 bases and J by 4 bases, and 14 bases separated the two germline ends. This CDR3 is built from 14 residues. CDR3 sequence: CASSLNAGGTEAFF. The CDR3, as DNA: TGTGCCAGCAGTTTAAACGCGGGGGGCACTGAAGCTTTCTTT.

The chain couples TRBV10-3 to TRBJ2-3; D gene ambiguous. Trimming pared 7 bases from V and 1 base from J, leaving 9 bases between. The germline CDR1 and CDR2 sequences are ENHRY and SYGVKD. The length of the CDR3 is 13 residues. The CDR3 sequence is CAINALGTDTQYF. The CDR3 nucleotides read TGTGCCATCAATGCGCTGGGCACAGATACGCAGTATTTT.

The chain couples TRBV10-2 to TRBJ1-1; no firm D call. CDR3 size: 11 residues. The germline V and J ends were trimmed by 6 bases and 1 base, with 3 bases remaining between them. Germline V gene data show CDR1 as WSHSY and CDR2 as SAAADI. CDR3 residues: CASSWNTEAFF. The CDR3 nucleotides read TGCGCCAGCAGCTGGAACACTGAAGCTTTCTTT.

The chain is built from TRBV2 and TRBJ1-6; D is possibly TRBD1 (5 bases). V gave up 6 bases and J gave up 6 bases, with 18 bases separating them. Germline CDR1 and CDR2: SNHLY and FYNNEI. The CDR3 consists of 16 residues. In DNA form, the CDR3 reads TGTGCCAGCAGCCCTGACAGACCTACCACTAATTCACCCCTCCACTTT. As protein: CASSPDRPTTNSPLHF.

This chain links TRBV7-2 with TRBJ1-1; possible D gene TRBD1, 5 bases. The germline CDR1 and CDR2 sequences are SGHTA and FQGNSA. V was trimmed by 2 bases and J by 4 bases, leaving 8 bases between them. The CDR3 extends over 13 amino acids. CDR3 nucleotide sequence: TGTGCCAGCAGCTTACGGGGCGGCACTGAAGCTTTCTTT. Amino acid sequence: CASSLRGGTEAFF. The whole variable domain, filled in from reference TRBV7-2 and TRBJ1-1, reads GAGVSQSPSNKVTEKGKDVELRCDPISGHTALYWYRQSLGQGLEFLIYFQGNSAPDKSGLPSDRFSAERTGGSVSTLTIQRTQQEDSAVYLCASSLRGGTEAFFGQGTRLTVV.

The chain combines TRBV4-1 with TRBJ2-2; D is undetermined. V lost 1 base to trimming and J lost 4 bases, with 7 bases between them. CDR3 length: 14 amino acids. CDR1 MGHRA and CDR2 YSYEKL come from the germline V gene. DNA of the CDR3: TGCGCCAGCAGCCAAGGGCCGATCACCGGGGAGCTGTTTTTT. Its protein product is CASSQGPITGELFF.

The J gene is TRBJ1-5, the V gene TRBV28; no clear D. Per germline, CDR1 MDHEN and CDR2 SYDVKM. Trimming stripped 6 bases from V and 9 bases from J, with 15 bases between. This CDR3 spans 13 amino acids. DNA for the CDR3: TGTGCCAGCAGCTGGAACGGCCCGCGGCCCCAGCATTTT. Translating it yields CASSWNGPRPQHF. Full variable domain (outside the CDR3, taken from reference TRBV28 and TRBJ1-5): DVKVTQSSRYLVKRTGEKVFLECVQDMDHENMFWYRQDPGLGLRLIYFSYDVKMKEKGDIPEGYSVSREKKERFSLILESASTNQTSMYLCASSWNGPRPQHFGDGTRLSIL.

In nucleotides, the CDR3 is TGTGCAAGTCGCTTATACAGGAGCTCCTACGAGCAGTACTTC. Amino acid sequence: CASRLYRSSYEQYF. The chain uses TRBV12-2 and TRBJ2-7; the D segment call TRBD1 is taken from the table without a DNA check. TRBV12-2 is designated a pseudogene. The CDR3 runs 14 residues.